The source of this TCR beta chain is a study of shared clonotypes between healthy human individuals. Data came from immunoSEQ multiplex PCR; TCRdb stores just in-frame clones and leaves some out. In the table there are about 96,000 clones, around half of which are singletons. This CDR3 region has 14 residues. Trimming shortened V by 0 bases and J by 3 bases, and 10 bases separated the two germline ends. The germline gives CDR1 SGDLS, CDR2 YYNGEE. Notes on this clone: A single base is all that separates this from a far larger clone, so a read error is likely. At the DNA level, this CDR3 is encoded by other sequences in the same sample as well.

What was sequenced was PBMCs. This receptor was obtained from a middle-aged woman in good health. Some clones in this sample may be carry-over from other donors' samples. The rearrangement uses TRBV9 and TRBJ2-7, with D hard to call. The CDR3: CASSVGVGNYEQYF. The CDR3 bases are TGTGCCAGCAGCGTAGGGGTCGGAAACTACGAGCAGTACTTC.